What follows describes a single T cell receptor (beta chain). The PCR had 60 Vbeta and 13 Jbeta primers. Assay used: immunoSEQ multiplex PCR; TCRdb lists only in-frame clones, some missing. The profile shows about 110,000 clones, 60% to 80% of them singletons. V was clipped by 3 bases and J by 10 bases, with 21 bases between them. This CDR3 is built from 15 residues. Germline CDR1 is SGHTA and CDR2 is FQGNSA. This specimen comes from a study of cytomegalovirus exposure and HLA in healthy donors. This rearrangement joins TRBV7-2 to TRBJ1-1, with D uncertain. Sample: PBMCs. This TCR came from a boy between 10 and 17 years old in good health and CMV-seronegative. The chain's CDR3 is CASSFSGHTAGGAFF. CDR3 nucleotide sequence: TGTGCCAGCAGCTTCAGCGGGCATACGGCGGGTGGAGCTTTCTTT.